This paragraph covers one TCR beta chain sequence. The antigen is not known. CDR3 length: 15 residues. V gave up 0 bases and J gave up 5 bases, with 14 bases separating them. Germline loops: CDR1 SGHDT, CDR2 YYEEEE. Several immunoSEQ plates received, in even portions, the genomic DNA of each subset. Original processing methods: Junction-only sequences without quality scores came from ImmunoSEQ, so filtering differed. Here immunoSEQ multiplex PCR was the method, and the copy in TCRdb shows in-frame clones only, minus some. Clone size and the V and J calls come from that table; the DNA yielded D and trimming. The sample lists some 500,000 clones; roughly 95% were seen once. This specimen belongs to a study of shared clonotypes between healthy human individuals. Overall study results and limits: What limited the represented genetic and exposure-history diversity was the small number of donors. Estimated clonotype richness was generally higher in naive than memory subsets.

This chain connects TRBV5-6 to TRBJ2-5; D call uncertain. This clonotype originated in a woman in her twenties or thirties in good health. The sample was naive CD4+ T cells sorted from blood. Stated subset: CD45RA+ positively selected. The CDR3 DNA follows: TGTGCCAGCAGCTTGGATAGGCGCCGTCCGGAGACCCAGTACTTC. This codes for CASSLDRRRPETQYF.